A single sample is the source of the 23 T cell receptor beta chains below, sequenced in a study of blood T cell repertoires in COVID-19. Method: immunoSEQ multiplex PCR; TCRdb's copy keeps in-frame clones and lacks some. This table holds 350,000 to 400,000 clones, around 91% found once. The sequencing input was peripheral blood. The source is a man between 18 and 29 years old with active or convalescent COVID-19.

The chain recombines TRBV28 with TRBJ2-5; 11 bases match TRBD2. V lost 6 bases, J lost 6 bases, and 6 bases stayed unmatched. Germline lookup yields CDR1 MDHEN and CDR2 SYDVKM. CDR3 length: 14 amino acids. CDR3 protein: CASRVAGGTKTQYF. CDR3 sequence (DNA): TGTGCCAGCAGGGTAGCGGGAGGGACCAAGACCCAGTACTTC. The full variable domain, completed using reference TRBV28 and TRBJ2-5, is DVKVTQSSRYLVKRTGEKVFLECVQDMDHENMFWYRQDPGLGLRLIYFSYDVKMKEKGDIPEGYSVSREKKERFSLILESASTNQTSMYLCASRVAGGTKTQYFGPGTRLLVL.

This chain connects TRBV7-9 to TRBJ1-2, with TRBD1 matching over 7 bases. Per germline, CDR1 SEHNR and CDR2 FQNEAQ (reference sequence). This CDR3 spans 14 amino acids. The ends lost 5 bases at V and 2 bases at J; junction bases unmatched: 5. CDR3 protein: CASSSRDRNYGYTF. Here the CDR3 DNA reads TGTGCCAGCAGCAGCCGGGACAGAAACTATGGCTACACCTTC.

J is TRBJ2-7 and V is TRBV7-2; 7 bases agree with TRBD1. Trimming at V came to 5 bases and at J to 0 bases, leaving 7 bases not matched to a gene. The CDR3 consists of 15 residues. CDR1 SGHTA and CDR2 FQGNSA come from the germline V gene. The CDR3 nucleotides read TGTGCCAGCAGCGTATATGGGGACAGCTCCTACGAGCAGTACTTC. Its protein product is CASSVYGDSSYEQYF.

The V gene is TRBV6-5, the J gene TRBJ2-1; 7 bases match TRBD1. The length of the CDR3 is 14 residues. CDR1 and CDR2 (germline): MNHEY, SVGAGI. The junction had 9 bases not matched to a gene; V was cut back by 5 bases and J by 8 bases. The CDR3 is CASSPFDRAHEQFF. In DNA form, the CDR3 reads TGTGCCAGCAGTCCGTTCGACAGGGCCCATGAGCAGTTCTTC.

V gene TRBV7-2 combines with J gene TRBJ2-2, with TRBD1 identical over 9 bases. V shed 6 bases, J shed 4 bases, and the junction held 9 bases outside the gene matches. Germline CDR1 is SGHTA and CDR2 is FQGNSA. This CDR3 comprises 16 residues. The CDR3 is CASRKTGGGSTGELFF. The DNA of the CDR3 is TGTGCCAGCAGAAAAACAGGGGGCGGTTCCACCGGGGAGCTGTTTTTT.

V is TRBV3-1 (or the pseudogene TRBV3-2) and J is TRBJ2-7; the match to TRBD2 covers 7 bases. V was clipped by 4 bases and J by 2 bases; unmatched bases: 5. Germline CDR1 is LGHDT and CDR2 is YNNKEL (reference sequence). This CDR3 comprises 14 residues. This CDR3 is CASSLLAGTYEQYF. The CDR3 DNA follows: TGTGCCAGCAGCCTGTTAGCGGGCACCTACGAGCAGTACTTC.

This chain uses TRBV7-2 with TRBJ2-7, with 7 bases identical to TRBD2. Germline assignment: CDR1 SGHTA and CDR2 FQGNSA. The trim removed 3 bases at V and 2 bases at J, leaving 10 bases unmatched. This CDR3 contains 16 residues. The DNA of the CDR3 is TGTGCCAGCAGCTTTTCAGCGGGGTATTCTACCTACGAGCAGTACTTC. Residues: CASSFSAGYSTYEQYF. The full variable domain, its missing parts supplied by reference TRBV7-2 and TRBJ2-7, is GAGVSQSPSNKVTEKGKDVELRCDPISGHTALYWYRQSLGQGLEFLIYFQGNSAPDKSGLPSDRFSAERTGGSVSTLTIQRTQQEDSAVYLCASSFSAGYSTYEQYFGPGTRLTVT.

This rearrangement joins TRBV7-2 to TRBJ1-4; D possibly corresponds to TRBD1 (6 bases). The CDR3 has 15 amino acids. Germline V gene sequence: CDR1 SGHTA, CDR2 FQGNSA. The ends were cut back, 3 bases at V and 3 bases at J, with 11 bases in the middle. CDR3 region: CASSLDSGPNEKLFF. CDR3 nucleotide sequence: TGTGCCAGCAGCTTGGACAGTGGCCCTAATGAAAAACTGTTTTTT.

The rearrangement joins TRBV7-9 to TRBJ2-2; the D gene is possibly TRBD2 (5 bases). With 5 bases removed from V and 6 bases from J, the gap between germline ends came to 13 bases. The CDR3 runs 14 residues. The germline V gene has CDR1 SEHNR and CDR2 FQNEAQ (reference sequence). The CDR3 is CASSAQPEAGELFF. In nucleotides, the CDR3 is TGTGCCAGCAGCGCTCAGCCGGAGGCCGGGGAGCTGTTTTTT. The full variable domain, rest sourced from reference TRBV7-9 and TRBJ2-2, is DTGVSQNPRHKITKRGQNVTFRCDPISEHNRLYWYRQTLGQGPEFLTYFQNEAQLEKSRLLSDRFSAERPKGSFSTLEIQRTEQGDSAMYLCASSAQPEAGELFFGEGSRLTVL.

This chain joins TRBV19 and TRBJ2-1, with D perhaps matching TRBD1 (5 bases). This CDR3 is 16 amino acids long. Germline V gene data show CDR1 as LNHDA and CDR2 as SQIVND (reference sequence). V was cut by 1 base and J by 8 bases, with 18 bases left in between. The CDR3 region has the DNA TGTGCCAGTAGTATAGTGGGAATCAACCAGGGCCATGAGCAGTTCTTC. Its translation: CASSIVGINQGHEQFF. Full variable domain (remainder filled in from reference TRBV19 and TRBJ2-1): DGGITQSPKYLFRKEGQNVTLSCEQNLNHDAMYWYRQDPGQGLRLIYYSQIVNDFQKGDIAEGYSVSREKKESFPLTVTSAQKNPTAFYLCASSIVGINQGHEQFFGPGTRLTVL.

The chain combines TRBV7-3 with TRBJ1-1; 10 bases are shared with TRBD1. After removal of 5 bases from V and 5 bases from J, the junction contained 8 bases not matched to a gene. CDR3 length: 15 residues. Germline V lookup: CDR1 SGHTA, CDR2 FQGTGA. Here the CDR3 DNA reads TGTGCCAGCAGCCAGAGGACAGGGGGAGGGACTGAAGCTTTCTTT. Amino acid sequence: CASSQRTGGGTEAFF. Together with reference TRBV7-3 and TRBJ1-1, the CDR3 gives the full variable domain: GAGVSQTPSNKVTEKGKYVELRCDPISGHTALYWYRQSLGQGPEFLIYFQGTGAADDSGLPNDRFFAVRPEGSVSTLKIQRTERGDSAVYLCASSQRTGGGTEAFFGQGTRLTVV.

This rearrangement joins TRBV3-1 (or the pseudogene TRBV3-2) to TRBJ1-2; 7 nucleotides match TRBD1. This CDR3 region has 13 residues. Germline-derived CDR1 and CDR2 are LGHDT and YNNKEL (reference sequence). V trimming: 4 bases; J trimming: 5 bases; junction bases outside the gene matches: 4. CDR3 DNA sequence: TGTGCCAGCAGCCCTGGGACAGTGTATGGCTACACCTTC. This encodes CASSPGTVYGYTF.

The chain joins TRBV25-1 to TRBJ2-1; TRBD2 aligns across 9 bases. The CDR3 totals 14 residues. Germline lookup yields CDR1 MGHDK and CDR2 SYGVNS. The V and J ends lost 6 bases and 2 bases, in that order; junction bases with no gene match: 2. The CDR3, as DNA: TGTGCCAGCAGCTTAGCGGGGGCCTACAATGAGCAGTTCTTC. Residues: CASSLAGAYNEQFF.

This chain links TRBV24-1 with TRBJ2-3; TRBD1 might be the D (5 bases). Germline assignment: CDR1 KGHDR and CDR2 SFDVKD. V was cut by 5 bases and J by 0 bases, with 14 bases left in between. The CDR3 spans 16 residues. The CDR3 nucleotides read TGTGCCACCAGTGGGAAGGGGTCCTCTAGCACAGATACGCAGTATTTT. This sequence encodes CATSGKGSSSTDTQYF.

V gene TRBV19 combines with J gene TRBJ2-1, with TRBD1 identical over 12 bases. With 5 bases clipped from V and 4 bases from J, the junction kept 18 bases outside the gene matches. Germline-derived CDR1 and CDR2 are LNHDA and SQIVND (reference sequence). The CDR3 spans 20 residues. The CDR3 DNA reads TGTGCCAGTAGTGCCGGGACAGGGGGCCGAGGACTAGCGGCGTACAATGAGCAGTTCTTC. Its protein is CASSAGTGGRGLAAYNEQFF. The whole variable domain, remainder taken from reference TRBV19 and TRBJ2-1, is DGGITQSPKYLFRKEGQNVTLSCEQNLNHDAMYWYRQDPGQGLRLIYYSQIVNDFQKGDIAEGYSVSREKKESFPLTVTSAQKNPTAFYLCASSAGTGGRGLAAYNEQFFGPGTRLTVL.

The V gene is TRBV5-6, the J gene TRBJ1-1, with D unresolved. Germline V gives CDR1 SGHDT, CDR2 YYEEEE. Trimming left V 4 bases short and J 8 bases short, with 18 bases between. CDR3 length equals 14 residues. The CDR3 reads CASSGLRAPSEAFF. In DNA, the CDR3 is TGTGCCAGCAGCGGACTAAGGGCTCCCTCAGAAGCTTTCTTT.

J is TRBJ2-1 and V is TRBV27; 8 bases line up with TRBD2. V dropped 5 bases and J dropped 6; count of bases not matched to a gene: 15. The CDR3 spans 17 residues. CDR1 MNHEY and CDR2 SMNVEV come from the germline V gene (reference sequence). CDR3 amino acids: CASSLLLPGLEINEQFF. The CDR3 DNA sequence: TGTGCCAGCAGTCTCCTACTCCCGGGACTAGAGATCAATGAGCAGTTCTTC.

The count of this clone is one. This chain joins TRBV10-3 and TRBJ2-7; 8 bases map to TRBD1. In germline, CDR1 is ENHRY, CDR2 SYGVKD. J was trimmed by 3 bases and V by 0 bases; bases with no gene match: 1. CDR3 length equals 14 residues. This CDR3 reads CAISESQGVYEQYF. The DNA for the CDR3 is TGTGCCATCAGTGAGTCACAGGGGGTCTACGAGCAGTACTTC.

This chain links TRBV6-1 with TRBJ2-7; D is possibly TRBD2 (6 bases). Germline lookup yields CDR1 MNHNS and CDR2 SASEGT. The ends were cut back, 2 bases at V and 5 bases at J, with 13 bases in the middle. The CDR3 contains 14 residues. The CDR3 loop reads CASSEITGVHEQYF. The CDR3, as DNA: TGTGCCAGCAGTGAAATAACGGGGGTCCACGAGCAGTACTTC.

This clone came up once. V and J are TRBV6-2 or TRBV6-3 and TRBJ2-1; D ambiguous. The CDR3 is 12 amino acids. V dropped 5 bases and J dropped 8 bases, with 10 bases sitting between them. In germline, CDR1 is MNHEY, CDR2 SVGEGT. This chain's CDR3 is CASSLLSHEQFF. Written as DNA, the CDR3 is TGTGCCAGCAGTCTACTGTCCCATGAGCAGTTCTTC.

The J gene is TRBJ2-1, the V gene TRBV11-3; 14 positions agree with TRBD2. V lost 5 bases, J lost 7 bases, and 7 bases stayed unmatched. This CDR3 has 16 residues. Per germline, CDR1 SGHNT and CDR2 YENEEA. Written as DNA, the CDR3 is TGTGCCAGCAGCCCAGGACTAGCGGGGGGCCATAATGAGCAGTTCTTC. Translated: CASSPGLAGGHNEQFF.

This clone was seen only a few times. V usage is TRBV28 and J usage is TRBJ1-2; D remains ambiguous. The CDR3 sequence is 16 residues long. Deletions cut 2 bases from V and 4 bases from J, with 17 bases between. Germline V gene data show CDR1 as MDHEN and CDR2 as SYDVKM. The CDR3, as DNA: TGTGCCAGCAGTTTAAGAGAAAAGCGTACCCGCTATGGCTACACCTTC. Residues: CASSLREKRTRYGYTF.

The chain uses TRBV2 and TRBJ1-5; 7 bases are a match to TRBD1. CDR1 is SNHLY, CDR2 FYNNEI, per germline. Unmatched junction bases numbered 3, after V lost 1 base and J lost 6 bases. This CDR3 spans 14 amino acids. CDR3 region: CASSEDRGAQPQHF. In nucleotides, the CDR3 is TGTGCCAGCAGTGAAGACAGGGGCGCTCAGCCCCAGCATTTT.